The entry below describes one TCR beta chain. This entry comes from a study of cytomegalovirus exposure and HLA in healthy donors. Vbeta (60) and Jbeta (13) primers were used in the PCR. Produced via immunoSEQ multiplex PCR; TCRdb's table is partial and in-frame only. The data show some 140,000 clones, around 77% seen once. Germline V CDR1 and CDR2: SGHVS, FQNEAQ. V gave up 0 bases and J gave up 0 bases, with 5 bases separating them. This CDR3 has 15 amino acids. Sequencing used PBMCs. The rearrangement links TRBV7-8 to TRBJ2-2; D gene unclear. The source of this sequence is a man aged 45 to 65 in good health and CMV-seronegative. CDR3 in DNA: TGTGCCAGCAGCTTAGCCTCCTCGAACACCGGGGAGCTGTTTTTT. Its protein is CASSLASSNTGELFF.